Below are 16 T cell receptor beta chains sequenced from a single sample in a study of T cell responses to AZD1222 COVID-19 vaccine. Profiled with immunoSEQ multiplex PCR; TCRdb holds only in-frame clones, not every one. Among fewer than 150,000 clones listed, 93% were seen once. Sample: peripheral blood, taken on day 0 of AZD1222 vaccination. The receptors stem from an adult in good health.

The rearrangement uses TRBV7-8 and TRBJ1-1; D unresolved. The CDR3 length is 14 residues. V was trimmed by 3 bases and J by 0 bases, leaving 8 bases between them. Germline V lookup: CDR1 SGHVS, CDR2 FQNEAQ. The CDR3, as DNA: TGTGCCAGCAGCTTTAGCACTTTGAACACTGAAGCTTTCTTT. Its protein is CASSFSTLNTEAFF.

The rearrangement links TRBV7-8 to TRBJ1-3; D call uncertain. This CDR3 has 13 residues. V was cut by 5 bases and J by 4 bases, with 9 bases left in between. Germline V gene data show CDR1 as SGHVS and CDR2 as FQNEAQ. The CDR3 sequence: CASSLGRGNTIYF. DNA of the CDR3: TGTGCCAGCAGCCTTGGCAGGGGAAACACCATATATTTT.

The genes are TRBV3-1 (or the pseudogene TRBV3-2) and TRBJ1-1; D unclear. CDR1 and CDR2 (germline): LGHDT, YNNKEL (reference sequence). Trimming pared 2 bases from V and 4 bases from J, leaving 11 bases between. The CDR3 consists of 14 residues. The CDR3 DNA sequence: TGTGCCAGCAGCCAAATTTCCTGGGGCACTGAAGCTTTCTTT. Amino acid sequence: CASSQISWGTEAFF.

The chain joins TRBV7-3 to TRBJ2-3; D unclear. This CDR3 has 14 residues. Looked up from germline, CDR1 is SGHTA and CDR2 is FQGTGA. V shed 4 bases and J shed 2 bases, with 10 bases lying between them. CDR3 bases: TGTGCCAGCAGCTCTCGATCAGACACAGATACGCAGTATTTT. Its protein product is CASSSRSDTDTQYF. The full variable domain, rest sourced from reference TRBV7-3 and TRBJ2-3, is GAGVSQTPSNKVTEKGKYVELRCDPISGHTALYWYRQSLGQGPEFLIYFQGTGAADDSGLPNDRFFAVRPEGSVSTLKIQRTERGDSAVYLCASSSRSDTDTQYFGPGTRLTVL.

In DNA, the CDR3 is TGTGCCAGCAGTGAAGATCCAGGGAGGGGGGAGCTGTTTTTT. Protein product: CASSEDPGRGELFF. The chain employs TRBV6-1 and TRBJ2-2; D is possibly TRBD2 (6 bases). V lost 1 base and J 8 bases, leaving 11 bases between the germline ends. CDR1 MNHNS and CDR2 SASEGT come from the germline V gene. This CDR3 region has 14 residues.

The table lists this clone with a few counts. The rearrangement links TRBV9 to TRBJ2-7, with 8 bases matching TRBD2. Germline V lookup: CDR1 SGDLS, CDR2 YYNGEE. The CDR3 extends over 11 amino acids. V dropped 4 bases and J dropped 11; count of bases not matched to a gene: 5. The DNA for the CDR3 is TGTGCCAGCAGCTCGGGACTAGAGAAGTACTTC. Protein: CASSSGLEKYF.

This chain connects TRBV5-6 to TRBJ1-5; D remains ambiguous. The CDR3 contains 12 residues. The germline gives CDR1 SGHDT, CDR2 YYEEEE. V lost 2 bases and J 5 bases, leaving 5 bases between the germline ends. The CDR3, as DNA: TGTGCCAGCAGCTTAGGTGATCAGCCCCAGCATTTT. Its translation is CASSLGDQPQHF.

The table lists this clone with a count of one. The chain has TRBV12-3 or TRBV12-4 and TRBJ2-5; perhaps TRBD1 as D (6 bases). There are 13 residues in the CDR3. V was shortened by 3 bases and J by 5 bases, with 10 bases between the two germline ends. CDR3 region: CASSLGAAETQYF. The CDR3 DNA sequence: TGTGCCAGCAGTTTGGGGGCAGCGGAGACCCAGTACTTC.

CDR3 in amino acids: CASSLASGVGNSPLHF. CDR3 bases: TGTGCCAGCAGCTTAGCGTCGGGGGTGGGGAATTCACCCCTCCACTTT. The chain couples TRBV7-8 to TRBJ1-6, with D maybe TRBD1 (5 bases). The V end was cut by 0 bases, the J end by 7 bases, with 13 bases between. The CDR3 runs to 16 residues. CDR1 is SGHVS, CDR2 FQNEAQ, per germline.

The V gene is TRBV27, the J gene TRBJ1-1; a possible D gene is TRBD1 (5 bases). CDR1 is MNHEY, CDR2 SMNVEV, per germline (reference sequence). This CDR3 is 16 amino acids long. The V end was cut by 3 bases, the J end by 0 bases, with 14 bases between. The CDR3 spells CASSLGVGEMNTEAFF. CDR3 in DNA: TGTGCCAGCAGTTTGGGGGTGGGAGAAATGAACACTGAAGCTTTCTTT.

The chain recombines TRBV6-5 with TRBJ2-1, with D possibly called TRBD1 or TRBD2 (5 bases each). CDR1 and CDR2 (germline): MNHEY, SVGAGI. This CDR3 comprises 12 residues. Trimming pared 10 bases from V and 5 bases from J, leaving 12 bases between. The CDR3 spells CATRDGHNEQFF. In nucleotides, the CDR3 is TGTGCCACCCGGGACGGACACAATGAGCAGTTCTTC.

The chain couples TRBV11-2 to TRBJ1-1; D is possibly TRBD1 (6 bases). The germline V gene encodes CDR1 SGHAT and CDR2 FQNNGV. This CDR3 comprises 13 residues. V lost 6 bases, J lost 3 bases, and 11 bases lay in between. The CDR3 coding sequence is TGTGCCAGCAGACAGGGTTACGACACTGAAGCTTTCTTT. Translated, it gives CASRQGYDTEAFF.

The chain has TRBV24-1 and TRBJ1-2; no clear D. V was trimmed by 0 bases and J by 5 bases, leaving 0 bases between them. CDR1 and CDR2 from the germline V gene are KGHDR and SFDVKD. The length of the CDR3 is 11 residues. This chain's CDR3 is CATSDLYGYTF. Here the CDR3 DNA reads TGTGCCACCAGTGATTTGTATGGCTACACCTTC.

The rearrangement uses TRBV5-4 and TRBJ1-6; tentatively, D is TRBD1 (5 bases). V shed 0 bases and J shed 13 bases, with 11 bases lying between them. Germline V gene sequence: CDR1 SGHNT, CDR2 YYREEE (reference sequence). There are 13 residues in the CDR3. The CDR3 region has the DNA TGTGCCAGCAGCTTGGGGTCAGGGACGCCCCTCCACTTT. Its protein product is CASSLGSGTPLHF.

The chain joins TRBV12-3 or TRBV12-4 to TRBJ1-1; maybe TRBD1 (5 bases). The CDR3 sequence is 12 residues long. Between the trimmed V and J ends, which lost 5 bases and 6 bases, there was a span of 10 bases. CDR3 in amino acids: CASSTGRAEAFF. The CDR3 coding sequence is TGTGCCAGCAGTACAGGACGGGCTGAAGCTTTCTTT.

V is TRBV3-1 (or the pseudogene TRBV3-2) and J is TRBJ1-1, with 12 bases identical to TRBD1. J lost 3 bases, V lost 6 bases, and 17 bases had no gene match. The CDR3 contains 19 residues. Per the germline V gene, CDR1 is LGHDT and CDR2 is YNNKEL (reference sequence). The CDR3 sequence is CASRGLESGTGGADTEAFF. Here the CDR3 DNA reads TGTGCCAGCAGGGGGCTCGAATCCGGGACAGGGGGCGCCGACACTGAAGCTTTCTTT.